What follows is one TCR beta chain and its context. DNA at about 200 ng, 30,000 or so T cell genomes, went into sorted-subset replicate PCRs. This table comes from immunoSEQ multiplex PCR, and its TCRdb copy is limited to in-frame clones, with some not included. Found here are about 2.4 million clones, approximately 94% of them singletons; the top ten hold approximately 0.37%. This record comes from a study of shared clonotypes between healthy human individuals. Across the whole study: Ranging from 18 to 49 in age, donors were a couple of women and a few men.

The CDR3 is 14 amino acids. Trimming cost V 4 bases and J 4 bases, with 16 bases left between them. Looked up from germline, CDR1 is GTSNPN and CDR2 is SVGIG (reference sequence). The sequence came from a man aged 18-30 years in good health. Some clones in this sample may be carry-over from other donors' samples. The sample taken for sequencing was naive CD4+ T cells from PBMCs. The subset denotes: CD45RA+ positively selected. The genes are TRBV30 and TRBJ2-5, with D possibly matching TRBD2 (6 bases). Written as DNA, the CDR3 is TGTGCCTGGACTTTAGGCGGGGCCTCAGAGACCCAGTACTTC. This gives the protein CAWTLGGASETQYF.